The 24 T cell receptor beta chains presented below share a single source sample, sequenced in a study of blood T cell repertoires in COVID-19. TCRdb keeps only in-frame clones here, not all; method: immunoSEQ multiplex PCR. The data hold fewer than 250,000 clones, with around 85% observed a single time. The specimen sequenced was peripheral blood. All receptors derive from a young man with acute or convalescent COVID-19.

This clone was seen a few times. V and J are TRBV7-8 and TRBJ2-7; the D gene is possibly TRBD2 (7 bases). Trimming cost V 5 bases and J 6 bases, with 20 bases left between them. CDR3 length: 15 residues. Germline CDR1 is SGHVS and CDR2 is FQNEAQ. The CDR3 loop is CASSPTTSLGGEQYF. The CDR3 region has the DNA TGTGCCAGCAGCCCCACGACTAGCTTAGGGGGCGAGCAGTACTTC.

The chain employs TRBV3-1 (or the pseudogene TRBV3-2) and TRBJ2-1; 12 bases map to TRBD2. With V trimmed by 0 bases and J by 8 bases, 14 bases remained unmatched. The CDR3 runs to 19 residues. Germline V gives CDR1 LGHDT, CDR2 YNNKEL (reference sequence). The CDR3: CASSQERGTAGTSGHEQFF. The CDR3 DNA sequence: TGTGCCAGCAGCCAAGAAAGGGGGACGGCCGGGACTAGCGGGCATGAGCAGTTCTTC.

V and J are TRBV29-1 and TRBJ1-1; 7 bases are shared with TRBD1. J was trimmed by 8 bases and V by 6 bases; bases with no gene match: 0. The length of the CDR3 is 9 residues. The germline gives CDR1 SQVTM, CDR2 ANQGSEA. The CDR3 sequence is CSVDREAFF. The CDR3 nucleotides read TGCAGCGTGGACAGGGAAGCTTTCTTT.

The chain combines TRBV6-6 with TRBJ2-1; TRBD1 agrees at 7 bases. The germline V gene has CDR1 MNHNY and CDR2 SVGAGI (reference sequence). With V trimmed by 5 bases and J by 3 bases, 7 bases remained unmatched. The CDR3 has 15 amino acids. Here the CDR3 reads CASSRRQGGYNEQFF. The CDR3 bases are TGTGCCAGCAGTAGACGACAGGGTGGCTACAATGAGCAGTTCTTC.

This chain's CDR3 is CASIPGHRITDTQYF. DNA of the CDR3: TGCGCCAGCATCCCGGGACACCGAATCACAGATACGCAGTATTTT. The gene calls are TRBV5-1 and TRBJ2-3; D is perhaps TRBD1 (6 bases). From germline, CDR1 is SGHRS and CDR2 YFSETQ. V gave up 6 bases and J gave up 2 bases, with 16 bases separating them. The CDR3 contains 15 residues.

The chain employs TRBV4-1 and TRBJ1-1; no reliable D call. Between the trimmed V and J ends, which lost 3 bases and 0 bases, there was a span of 11 bases. Germline values: CDR1 MGHRA, CDR2 YSYEKL. There are 15 residues in the CDR3. CDR3 in DNA: TGCGCCAGCAGCCATAGAACGACTATGAACACTGAAGCTTTCTTT. This translates into CASSHRTTMNTEAFF.

The sample holds one count of this clone. The V gene is TRBV19, the J gene TRBJ2-3, with a weak D call TRBD2 (6 bases). The CDR3 has 16 residues. V was trimmed by 1 base and J by 0 bases, leaving 11 bases between them. The germline V gene has CDR1 LNHDA and CDR2 SQIVND (reference sequence). In DNA, the CDR3 is TGTGCCAGTAGTATAGGGGGCGGGATCAGCACAGATACGCAGTATTTT. Encoded protein: CASSIGGGISTDTQYF.

The chain links TRBV4-1 to TRBJ2-7; TRBD1 matches at 10 bases. CDR3 length equals 13 residues. Trimming removed 4 bases from V and 4 bases from J; junction bases left unmatched: 1. Germline CDR1 is MGHRA and CDR2 is YSYEKL. CDR3 in amino acids: CASSRQGAYEQYF. The CDR3, as DNA: TGCGCCAGCAGCCGACAGGGGGCTTACGAGCAGTACTTC.

Here the CDR3 reads CATSDADRASNQPQHF. The CDR3 coding sequence is TGTGCCACCAGTGATGCAGACAGGGCGAGCAATCAGCCCCAGCATTTT. The chain carries TRBV24-1 and TRBJ1-5, with 7 bases aligning to TRBD1. CDR3 length equals 16 residues. Germline V gene sequence: CDR1 KGHDR, CDR2 SFDVKD. J was trimmed by 1 base and V by 3 bases; bases with no gene match: 5.

The rearrangement uses TRBV5-4 and TRBJ2-5, with D perhaps TRBD2 (7 bases). Germline CDR1 is SGHNT and CDR2 is YYREEE (reference sequence). CDR3 size: 15 residues. Trimming pared 3 bases from V and 4 bases from J, leaving 16 bases between. The CDR3 DNA sequence: TGTGCCAGCAGCTACGGGGGGCAAAGAGGAGAGACCCAGTACTTC. Translated: CASSYGGQRGETQYF.

Only one count was recorded for this clone. The V and J genes are TRBV27 and TRBJ1-1, with a weak D call TRBD1 (6 bases). The CDR3 is made up of 18 amino acids. Trimming left V 0 bases short and J 4 bases short, with 21 bases between. The germline CDR1 and CDR2 sequences are MNHEY and SMNVEV (reference sequence). Here the CDR3 reads CASSLSNGGAKGSTEAFF. Written as DNA, the CDR3 is TGTGCCAGCAGTTTATCGAATGGGGGGGCGAAGGGGTCCACTGAAGCTTTCTTT.

The genes are TRBV28 and TRBJ1-5; 8 nucleotides agree with TRBD1. Germline V gives CDR1 MDHEN, CDR2 SYDVKM. The V segment lost 5 bases and the J segment 7 bases; nucleotides outside the gene matches: 7. The CDR3 spans 14 residues. The DNA for the CDR3 is TGTGCCAGCAGTAATGACAGGGGTAACCAGCCCCAGCATTTT. This translates into CASSNDRGNQPQHF. Looking up the rest from reference TRBV28 and TRBJ1-5 gives the full variable domain: DVKVTQSSRYLVKRTGEKVFLECVQDMDHENMFWYRQDPGLGLRLIYFSYDVKMKEKGDIPEGYSVSREKKERFSLILESASTNQTSMYLCASSNDRGNQPQHFGDGTRLSIL.

The chain combines TRBV18 with TRBJ2-5, with TRBD2 matching 13 bases. Trimming at V came to 0 bases and at J to 3 bases, leaving 4 bases not matched to a gene. CDR3 length: 17 amino acids. Germline CDR1 KGHSH, CDR2 LQKENI. The CDR3 sequence: CASSPPGLAGVKETQYF. DNA of the CDR3: TGTGCCAGCTCACCACCTGGACTAGCGGGAGTAAAAGAGACCCAGTACTTC.

The chain employs TRBV4-1 and TRBJ1-1; TRBD1 agrees at 8 bases. The CDR3 length is 15 residues. The V gene end was trimmed by 2 bases and the J gene end by 8 bases; junction bases not matched to a gene: 10. Germline-derived CDR1 and CDR2 are MGHRA and YSYEKL. The CDR3 protein is CASSQLVGTGGEAFF. The CDR3 nucleotides read TGCGCCAGCAGCCAATTGGTCGGGACAGGTGGGGAAGCTTTCTTT.

This chain links TRBV7-8 with TRBJ1-6, with a weak D call TRBD1 (5 bases). Per germline, CDR1 SGHVS and CDR2 FQNEAQ. The CDR3 has 19 amino acids. Trimming shortened V by 5 bases and J by 7 bases, and 27 bases separated the two germline ends. CDR3 residues: CASSGGPGVRDDRNSPLHF. The CDR3 DNA reads as TGTGCCAGCAGCGGAGGCCCGGGGGTCAGGGACGATCGGAATTCACCCCTCCACTTT.

V usage is TRBV18 and J usage is TRBJ1-1, with D unresolved. Per germline, CDR1 KGHSH and CDR2 LQKENI. Trimming took off 2 bases at V and 0 bases at J, with 7 bases between the two ends. The CDR3 is made up of 14 amino acids. CDR3 sequence: CASSPVTVNTEAFF. The CDR3 DNA follows: TGTGCCAGCTCACCAGTAACGGTGAACACTGAAGCTTTCTTT.

This chain joins TRBV5-1 and TRBJ2-7, with D possibly being TRBD2 (6 bases). The CDR3 loop spans 15 amino acids. V was trimmed by 4 bases and J by 3 bases, leaving 17 bases between them. CDR1 is SGHRS and CDR2 is YFSETQ in the germline V gene. CDR3 residues: CASSVLGGGGYEQYF. CDR3 DNA sequence: TGCGCCAGCAGCGTCCTGGGGGGAGGAGGCTACGAGCAGTACTTC.

The chain links TRBV28 to TRBJ1-3, with D maybe TRBD1 (5 bases). V shed 6 bases and J shed 0 bases, with 24 bases lying between them. CDR1 and CDR2 (germline): MDHEN, SYDVKM. CDR3 length equals 19 residues. This chain's CDR3 is CASRLGQPDIFSSGNTIYF. The CDR3 DNA reads TGTGCCAGCAGATTGGGGCAACCCGATATCTTTTCCTCTGGAAACACCATATATTTT.

In this sample, this clone turned up once. The V gene is TRBV3-1 (or the pseudogene TRBV3-2), the J gene TRBJ2-7; TRBD2 agrees at 8 bases. V gave up 5 bases and J gave up 0 bases; unmatched junction bases: 6. Germline V gene data show CDR1 as LGHDT and CDR2 as YNNKEL (reference sequence). The CDR3 loop spans 15 amino acids. CDR3 region: CASSSTSGGSYEQYF. DNA of the CDR3: TGTGCCAGCAGCAGCACTAGCGGAGGCTCCTACGAGCAGTACTTC.

This chain links TRBV19 with TRBJ2-5; 8 nucleotides agree with TRBD1. The DNA end favors TRBJ2-7, so the J call may be wrong. CDR3 length: 15 amino acids. Germline V gene sequence: CDR1 LNHDA, CDR2 SQIVND (reference sequence). The CDR3 reads CASSLRATGAYEQYF. The CDR3 DNA reads as TGTGCCAGTAGCCTCCGGGCGACAGGGGCCTACGAGCAGTACTTC.

The chain uses TRBV13 and TRBJ2-5; D ambiguous. This CDR3 is 13 amino acids long. Trimming shortened V by 5 bases and J by 5 bases, and 12 bases separated the two germline ends. Germline V gives CDR1 PRHDT, CDR2 FYEKMQ (reference sequence). This CDR3 is CASSPQVQETQYF. CDR3 nucleotides: TGTGCCAGCAGCCCCCAAGTGCAGGAGACCCAGTACTTC.

The V call is TRBV5-5, the J call TRBJ1-1; D uncertain. V lost 6 bases and J lost 5, with 20 bases in between. The CDR3 covers 15 residues. Germline CDR1 reads SGHKS; CDR2 reads YYEKEE (reference sequence). CDR3 residues: CASITGIGSGTEAFF. CDR3 coding DNA: TGTGCCAGCATTACCGGGATAGGGTCGGGGACTGAAGCTTTCTTT.

This chain links TRBV5-1 with TRBJ1-6; D gene ambiguous. Trimming took off 1 base at V and 7 bases at J, with 6 bases between the two ends. CDR3 size: 13 residues. The germline gives CDR1 SGHRS, CDR2 YFSETQ. Here the CDR3 DNA reads TGCGCCAGCAGCTTGATCGCGAATTCACCCCTCCACTTT. Protein product: CASSLIANSPLHF.

To note about this clone: Other nucleotide sequences in the sample specify the same CDR3. This rearrangement joins TRBV5-1 to TRBJ1-4; the D gene is possibly TRBD1 (5 bases). The CDR3 is 14 residues long. V lost 0 bases, J lost 2 bases, and 5 bases lay in between. Per the germline V gene, CDR1 is SGHRS and CDR2 is YFSETQ. The CDR3 loop is CASSLGQTNEKLFF. CDR3 bases: TGCGCCAGCAGCTTGGGACAGACTAATGAAAAACTGTTTTTT.